Below, 6 T cell receptor beta chains from the same sample are listed, as sequenced in a study of PD-1 blockade in classical Hodgkin lymphoma. Exposure to brentuximab vedotin varied, and each patient had relapsed following autologous stem cell transplantation. TCRdb's table, derived via immunoSEQ multiplex PCR, lists solely in-frame clones and lacks some. Here the sample spans tens of thousands of clones, about 92% being singletons. The starting material was peripheral blood mononuclear cells (PBMCs), obtained at baseline. The receptors were gathered from a human donor with classical Hodgkin lymphoma.

This CDR3 is CASSQEGQVLGYGYTF. The CDR3 DNA follows: TGTGCCAGCAGCCAAGAGGGTCAGGTCTTGGGCTATGGCTACACCTTC. This chain uses TRBV14 with TRBJ1-2; D is unclear. The germline V gene has CDR1 SGHDN and CDR2 FVKESK. The ends were cut back, 0 bases at V and 4 bases at J, with 15 bases in the middle. The CDR3 is 16 residues long.

The chain uses TRBV6-5 and TRBJ2-5; no firm D call. Germline V gene sequence: CDR1 MNHEY, CDR2 SVGAGI. The V and J ends lost 4 bases and 3 bases respectively, with 9 bases between them. This CDR3 region has 13 residues. The CDR3 is CASSLRHEETQYF. DNA of the CDR3: TGTGCCAGCAGTTTACGACACGAAGAGACCCAGTACTTC.

The genes are TRBV9 and TRBJ2-3, with a possible D match to TRBD1 (6 bases). This CDR3 is built from 16 residues. The germline CDR1 and CDR2 sequences are SGDLS and YYNGEE. V was trimmed by 4 bases and J by 0 bases, leaving 15 bases between them. The CDR3 nucleotides read TGTGCCAGCAGCCCCTACAGGGCAGGGAGCACAGATACGCAGTATTTT. Translated: CASSPYRAGSTDTQYF.

This chain uses TRBV5-1 with TRBJ2-3, with D uncertain. There are 15 residues in the CDR3. The germline gives CDR1 SGHRS, CDR2 YFSETQ. V shed 2 bases and J shed 4 bases, with 14 bases lying between them. The CDR3 DNA reads as TGCGCCAGCAGCTTACCCACTGGAGCCTCAGATACGCAGTATTTT. Translating it yields CASSLPTGASDTQYF.

The V call is TRBV4-2, the J call TRBJ1-5; maybe TRBD1 (5 bases). CDR3 length: 15 amino acids. V dropped 0 bases and J dropped 3 bases, with 9 bases sitting between them. CDR1 is LGHNA and CDR2 is YNFKEQ in the germline V gene. The CDR3 sequence is CASSQEGGPNQPQHF. Here the CDR3 DNA reads TGTGCCAGCAGCCAAGAGGGGGGTCCCAATCAGCCCCAGCATTTT.

This chain connects TRBV7-9 to TRBJ1-6; 7 bases fit TRBD1. V trimming: 4 bases; J trimming: 10 bases; junction bases outside the gene matches: 10. This CDR3 has 15 residues. Germline assignment: CDR1 SEHNR and CDR2 FQNEAQ (reference sequence). The CDR3, as DNA: TGTGCCAGCAGCTGGTGGACAGGAGAAGGGTCACCCCTCCACTTT. As protein: CASSWWTGEGSPLHF.